This T cell receptor beta chain was recovered during a study of OX40 agonist ivuxolimab in advanced cancers. In the study overall: Ivuxolimab was an agonistic, fully human IgG2 monoclonal antibody directed against OX40 (CD134), a costimulatory receptor. Intravenous ivuxolimab was administered to patients every 2 weeks at six dose levels: 0.01, 0.1, 0.3, 1.5, 3 and 10 mg/kg. Of the roughly 54 patients in dose escalation, 19 had hepatocellular carcinoma, some 15 had melanoma, 9 had renal cell carcinoma and 9 had head and neck cancer. A male proportion of roughly 80% and a mean age of approximately 58 years, ranging from about 23 to 79, were recorded for the dose-escalation cohort. Prior anti-PD-1, anti-PD-L1 or anti-CTLA-4 therapy was permitted, and approximately 40% of dose-escalation patients had received checkpoint inhibitors. Partial responses were achieved by three dose-escalation patients, of whom one had hepatocellular carcinoma and two had cutaneous melanoma. Peripheral TCRbeta sequencing aimed to test whether ivuxolimab altered TCR sequence diversity and caused clonal T-cell expansion. The paper covers the monotherapy dose-escalation part of the phase I ivuxolimab trial, which included N ≈ 57 patients.

V loses 6 bases of germline sequence and J loses 0 bases, and the interval between the two ends is 9 bases. The germline V gene provides CDR1 SNHLY and CDR2 FYNNEI. The cysteine opens and the phenylalanine closes a CDR3 of 14 amino acids. This entry keeps only the CDR3 DNA: 42 bases, framed from base 1. The trial excluded patients who had a history of autoimmune disease or were on systemic immunosuppression. In every dose cohort, peripheral blood was drawn for TCR sequencing at baseline, cycle 4 day 1, and cycle 7 day 1. The samples were drawn from a first-in-human, open-label, multicenter phase I dose-escalation trial of ivuxolimab. Adults with locally advanced or metastatic melanoma, renal cell, hepatocellular, or head and neck squamous cell carcinoma were enrolled in the trial. Before TCR sequencing, CD4+ T cells and CD8+ T cells were sorted from peripheral blood as separate populations. The paper as a whole reports these results and caveats: After ivuxolimab, CD8+ T cells had more expanded clones than CD4+ T cells on average. Antigen specificity was not determined for the clonally expanded peripheral T cells. Low levels of normalized T-cell clonal expansion were also seen in some nonresponding patients. At doses of 0.1 to 3.0 mg/kg, clonal expansion of both CD4+ and CD8+ T cells in blood was seen between baseline and week 6. In the 0.1-3.0 mg/kg groups, partial responders had among the lowest normalized peripheral clonal expansion, particularly in CD8+ T cells.

To sequence the TCRbeta CDR3 region, genomic DNA was isolated from the sorted cells. The immunoSEQ Assay was used to sequence the TCRbeta CDR3 regions. Sourced from immuneACCESS, this table was stored by TCRdb with only in-frame sequences that have V and J called. A share of the clones is absent; for the studies checked, an unresolved V gene accounts for under half, and the remainder has no known explanation. This sample comprises around 71,000 clones, roughly nine tenths of them detected only once. The ten largest clones represent approximately 1% of the sample. Details on this clone: Its antigen remains undetermined. The sample holds no much larger clone one base away, and base qualities are not on file.

The specimen was CD4+ or CD8+ T cells sorted from blood, collected in a trial of the OX40 agonist ivuxolimab. The V and J segments used are TRBV2 and TRBJ2-4; D gene: possibly TRBD1, on 6 matching bases. The clonotype originates from an adult with an advanced solid tumor such as melanoma, head and neck, liver or kidney cancer. The DNA sequence reads TGTGCCAGCAGCAGACAGGTAGCCAAAAACATTCAGTACTTC. This yields the protein CASSRQVAKNIQYF. The full variable domain, completed from the reference TRBV2 and TRBJ2-4 proteins outside the CDR3, reads EPEVTQTPSHQVTQMGQEVILRCVPISNHLYFYWYRQILGQKVEFLVSFYNNEISEKSEIFDDQFSVERPDGSNFTLKIRSTKLEDSAMYFCASSRQVAKNIQYFGAGTRLSVL.